This T cell receptor (beta chain) was retrieved from a study of T cells in Graves' hyperthyroidism and ophthalmopathy. The CDR3 has 15 residues. V shed 6 bases and J 5 bases; nucleotides not matched to a gene: 11. Absence of ophthalmopathy progression within 18 months defined stable Graves' hyperthyroidism. This clonotype has just a few counts. TCR beta CDR3 regions were amplified from RNA. During a first-round RT-PCR of the TCR CDR3, the HTBI primer set was used. TCRdb reprocessed the multiplex PCR reads via MiXCR and lists one record per CDR3 protein. The sample carries 650,000 to 750,000 distinct CDR3 sequences, around 13% recorded once.

The sequenced sample was blood. The V and J genes are TRBV12-3 or TRBV12-4 and TRBJ2-7, with 9 nucleotides matching TRBD2. This TCR derives from a woman aged 18-29 years with Graves' hyperthyroidism. The CDR3 nucleotides are TGTGCCAGCAGCTTATCCAAGACTAGCGGAGACGAGCAGTACTTC. Translated: CASSLSKTSGDEQYF.